The 2 T cell receptor beta chains listed next were all sequenced from one sample in a study of shared clonotypes between healthy human individuals. CD45RO-negative, CCR7-positively selected cells formed the naive CD8 fraction, excluding terminally differentiated effector memory CD45RA+ cells. Sequencing was performed with immunoSEQ multiplex PCR; in TCRdb, only in-frame clones are kept and a portion is missing. The sample contains over 800,000 clones, about 92% of which appear only once. The specimen sequenced was naive CD8+ T cells sorted from blood. These receptors came from a young man in good health.

This chain connects TRBV27 to TRBJ2-1, with D perhaps TRBD2 (5 bases). V dropped 4 bases and J dropped 8 bases, with 24 bases sitting between them. Germline-derived CDR1 and CDR2 are MNHEY and SMNVEV (reference sequence). The CDR3 spans 17 residues. The DNA of the CDR3 is TGTGCCAGCAGTTATATGCCTAAGCGGCCACACCTCGATGAGCAGTTCTTC. As protein: CASSYMPKRPHLDEQFF.

This clone has only a few counts. The V gene is TRBV19, the J gene TRBJ2-7; the D is unclear. V lost 6 bases, J lost 6 bases, and 15 bases lay in between. The CDR3 sequence is 13 residues long. Germline V CDR1 and CDR2: LNHDA, SQIVND (reference sequence). The DNA for the CDR3 is TGTGCCAGTAGCCTGGTCCTGACGGGCGAGCAGTACTTC. It yields the protein CASSLVLTGEQYF.